The entry below gives a single T cell receptor (beta chain) sequence along with its context. Its recognized antigen is unknown. No much larger clonotype is one base removed from it; base qualities were not supplied. After CFSE-labeled PBMCs were cultured without a stimulus, the autoproliferating (CFSEdim) and non-proliferating (CFSEhi) T cell fractions were sequenced separately. Altogether, some 5x10^7 CFSE-labeled PBMCs were kept in culture for more than 6 days with no stimulus, after which the replicate wells were combined. PBMCs were labeled with about 0.5 uM CFSE and cultured without exogenous stimuli in serum-free AIM-V medium. PBMCs were obtained by Ficoll density gradient centrifugation and kept cryopreserved until use. Using a FACSAria III, live 7-AAD-negative cells were sorted, then washed with PBS and stored frozen at -80 degrees C as dry pellets. The immunoSEQ Platform was used to amplify TCRbeta CDR3 regions from extracted genomic DNA. Multiplex PCR, high-throughput sequencing and a vendor bioinformatics pipeline were brought together in the immunoSEQ assay. Per the original workflow: After discarding non-productive sequences and any CDR3s under 4 amino acids in length, clonotype frequencies were recalculated for each sample. In immunoSEQ Analyzer 2.0, shared clonotypes were identified as those with identical CDR3 amino acid, V gene and J gene sequences. Repertoire overlap was normalized by dividing shared clonotype counts by the product of both clone-set sizes, scaled by 1000 into arbitrary units. TCRdb retrieved this table from immuneACCESS and kept in-frame rearrangements only. Not all clones are present; in checked studies, unresolved V genes account for under half, and no reason is known for the remainder. D and trimming come from the DNA, and the V and J calls and clone size come from that table. For this sample the table gives about 42,000 clones, of which around 80% were detected only once. Of the sample, more than 0.95% falls within the top ten clones.

The data stem from a study of memory B cells and T cells in multiple sclerosis (dated by TCRdb to the late 2010s). Regarding the study in general: The study compared the TCR beta repertoires of autoproliferating peripheral T cells with those of brain lesion-infiltrating T cells in multiple sclerosis patients. TCR sequencing included a couple of multiple sclerosis patients for whom either brain lesions at autopsy or brain-infiltrating cells from biopsy were available.

Overall study results and their limits: Because clone-set sizes differed between compartments, counts of shared clonotypes were influenced and normalization was required.

V and J are trimmed by 6 bases and 4 bases, and the gene matches miss 3 bases of the junction. Including cysteine and phenylalanine, the CDR3 has 13 amino acids. The read is trimmed to its CDR3 DNA, 39 bases read in frame from base 1. From a lookup of the germline V gene, CDR1 and CDR2 are SGHDT and YYEEEE. Rearrangement joined TRBV5-6 to TRBJ1-1, with 10 bases in between that match TRBD1. The receptor was derived from a human donor with multiple sclerosis. The sequenced sample was PBMCs from blood kept in culture. The CDR3 has the sequence CASKGTGATEAFF. The base sequence is TGTGCCAGCAAAGGGACAGGGGCCACTGAAGCTTTCTTT.